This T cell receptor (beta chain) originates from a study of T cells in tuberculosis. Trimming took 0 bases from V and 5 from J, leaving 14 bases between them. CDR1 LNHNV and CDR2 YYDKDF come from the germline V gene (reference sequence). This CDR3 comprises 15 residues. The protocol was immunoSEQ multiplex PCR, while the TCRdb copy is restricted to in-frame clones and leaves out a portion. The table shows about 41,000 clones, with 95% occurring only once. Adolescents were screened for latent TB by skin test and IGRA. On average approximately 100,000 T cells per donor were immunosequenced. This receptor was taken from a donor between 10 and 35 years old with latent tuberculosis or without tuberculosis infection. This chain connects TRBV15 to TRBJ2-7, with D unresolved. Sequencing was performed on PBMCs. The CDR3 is CATSRDRWPSDEQYF. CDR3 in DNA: TGTGCCACCAGCAGAGATCGATGGCCCAGTGACGAGCAGTACTTC.